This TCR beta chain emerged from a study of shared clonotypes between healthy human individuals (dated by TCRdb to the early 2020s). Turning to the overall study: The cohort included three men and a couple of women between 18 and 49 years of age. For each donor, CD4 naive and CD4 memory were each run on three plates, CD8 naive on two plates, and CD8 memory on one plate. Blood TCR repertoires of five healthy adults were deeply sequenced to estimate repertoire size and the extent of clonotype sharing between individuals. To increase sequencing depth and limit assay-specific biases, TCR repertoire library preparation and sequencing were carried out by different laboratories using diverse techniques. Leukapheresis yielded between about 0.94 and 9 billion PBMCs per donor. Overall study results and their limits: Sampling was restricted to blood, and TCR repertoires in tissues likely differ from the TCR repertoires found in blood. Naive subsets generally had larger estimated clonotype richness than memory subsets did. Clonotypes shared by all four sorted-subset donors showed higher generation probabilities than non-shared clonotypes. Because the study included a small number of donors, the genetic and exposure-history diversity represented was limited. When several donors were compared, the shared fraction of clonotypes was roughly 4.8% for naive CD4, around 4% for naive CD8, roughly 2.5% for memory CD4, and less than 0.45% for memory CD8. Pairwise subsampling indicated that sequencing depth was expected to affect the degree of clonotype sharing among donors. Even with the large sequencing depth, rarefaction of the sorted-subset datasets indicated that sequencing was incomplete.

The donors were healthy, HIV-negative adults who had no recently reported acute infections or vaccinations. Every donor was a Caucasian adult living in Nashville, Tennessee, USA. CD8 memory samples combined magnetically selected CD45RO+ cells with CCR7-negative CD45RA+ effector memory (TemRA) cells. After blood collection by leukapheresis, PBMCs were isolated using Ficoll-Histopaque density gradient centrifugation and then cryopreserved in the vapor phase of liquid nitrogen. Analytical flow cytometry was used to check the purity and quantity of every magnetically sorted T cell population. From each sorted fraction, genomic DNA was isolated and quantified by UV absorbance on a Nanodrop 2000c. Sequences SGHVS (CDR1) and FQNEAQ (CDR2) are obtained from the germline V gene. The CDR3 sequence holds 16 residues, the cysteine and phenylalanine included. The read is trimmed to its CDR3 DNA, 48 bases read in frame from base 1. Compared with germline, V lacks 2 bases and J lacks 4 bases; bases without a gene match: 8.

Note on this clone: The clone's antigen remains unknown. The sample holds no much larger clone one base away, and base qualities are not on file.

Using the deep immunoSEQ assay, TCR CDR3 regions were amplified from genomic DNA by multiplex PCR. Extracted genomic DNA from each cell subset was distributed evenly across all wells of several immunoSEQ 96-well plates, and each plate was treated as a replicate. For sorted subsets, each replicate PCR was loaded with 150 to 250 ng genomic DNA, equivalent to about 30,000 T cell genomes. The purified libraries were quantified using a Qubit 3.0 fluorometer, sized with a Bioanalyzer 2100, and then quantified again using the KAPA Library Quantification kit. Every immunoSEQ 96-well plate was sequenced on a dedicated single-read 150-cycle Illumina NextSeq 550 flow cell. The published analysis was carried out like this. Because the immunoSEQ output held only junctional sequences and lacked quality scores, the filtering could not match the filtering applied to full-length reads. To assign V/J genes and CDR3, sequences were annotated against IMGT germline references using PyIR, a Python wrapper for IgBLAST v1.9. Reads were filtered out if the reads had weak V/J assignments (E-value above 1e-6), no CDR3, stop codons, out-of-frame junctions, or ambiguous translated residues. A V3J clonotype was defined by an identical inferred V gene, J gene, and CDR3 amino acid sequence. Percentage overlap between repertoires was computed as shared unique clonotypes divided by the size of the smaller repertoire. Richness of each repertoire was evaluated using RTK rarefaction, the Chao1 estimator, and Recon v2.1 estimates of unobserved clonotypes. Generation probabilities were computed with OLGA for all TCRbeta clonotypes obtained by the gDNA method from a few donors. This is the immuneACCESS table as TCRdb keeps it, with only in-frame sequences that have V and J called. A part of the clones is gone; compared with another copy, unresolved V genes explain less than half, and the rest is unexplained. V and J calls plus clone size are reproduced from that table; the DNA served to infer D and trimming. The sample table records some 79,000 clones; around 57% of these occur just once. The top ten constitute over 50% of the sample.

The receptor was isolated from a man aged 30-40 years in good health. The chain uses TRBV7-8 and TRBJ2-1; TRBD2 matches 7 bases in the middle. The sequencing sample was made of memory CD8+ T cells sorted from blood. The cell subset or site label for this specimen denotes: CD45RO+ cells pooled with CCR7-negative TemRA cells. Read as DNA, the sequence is TGTGCCAGCAGCTTACCAAGCGGGATAGGGTACAATGAGCAGTTCTTC. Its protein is CASSLPSGIGYNEQFF.